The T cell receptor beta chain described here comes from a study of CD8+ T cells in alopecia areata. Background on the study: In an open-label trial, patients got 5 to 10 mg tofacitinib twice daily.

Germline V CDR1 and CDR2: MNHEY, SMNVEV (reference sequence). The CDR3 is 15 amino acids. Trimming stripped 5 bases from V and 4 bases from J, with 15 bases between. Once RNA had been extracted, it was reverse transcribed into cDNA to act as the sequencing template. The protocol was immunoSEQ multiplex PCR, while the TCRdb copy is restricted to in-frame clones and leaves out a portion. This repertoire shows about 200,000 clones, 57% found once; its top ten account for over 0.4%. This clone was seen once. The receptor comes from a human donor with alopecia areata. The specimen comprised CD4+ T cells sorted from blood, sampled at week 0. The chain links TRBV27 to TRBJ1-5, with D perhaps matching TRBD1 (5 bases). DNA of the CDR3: TGTGCCAGCAGTCGGATCGACAGACAAAATCAGCCCCAGCATTTT. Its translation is CASSRIDRQNQPQHF.